These T cell receptor beta chains were read from a single sample in a study of cytomegalovirus exposure and HLA in healthy donors. Here immunoSEQ multiplex PCR was the method, and the copy in TCRdb shows in-frame clones only, minus some. The sample shows some 130,000 clones, around 10% of them seen only once. Sequenced material: PBMCs. The source is a man in his forties or fifties in good health and CMV-seronegative. CDR3s include the opening cysteine and the closing phenylalanine or tryptophan.

CDR3aa: CASSPRTGELFF
v_gene: TRBV11-3
j_gene: TRBJ2-2

CDR3aa: CASNNDRTGLAAFF
v_gene: TRBV6-1
j_gene: TRBJ1-1

CDR3aa: CASSLAETGGPGNTIYF
v_gene: TRBV5-1
j_gene: TRBJ1-3

CDR3aa: CASSVGAGGAGGYTF
v_gene: TRBV9
j_gene: TRBJ1-2

CDR3aa: CASSLSGGGGYTF
v_gene: TRBV5-4
j_gene: TRBJ1-2

CDR3aa: CASSLGWGEATDTQYF
v_gene: TRBV11-1
j_gene: TRBJ2-3

CDR3aa: CASCREGRIGEAFF
v_gene: TRBV7-9
j_gene: TRBJ1-1

CDR3aa: CASSERTGRRVGELFF
v_gene: TRBV5-1
j_gene: TRBJ2-2

CDR3aa: CAWTVAGYGANVLTF
v_gene: TRBV30
j_gene: TRBJ2-6

CDR3aa: CASSQQGAGTEAFF
v_gene: TRBV5-1
j_gene: TRBJ1-1

CDR3aa: CASSFRGHGYTF
v_gene: TRBV14
j_gene: TRBJ1-2

CDR3aa: CASGKGGAGYEQYF
v_gene: TRBV6-5
j_gene: TRBJ2-7

CDR3aa: CASSGGTGSSGANVLTF
v_gene: TRBV5-1
j_gene: TRBJ2-6

CDR3aa: CASSRNGYEQYF
v_gene: TRBV7-6
j_gene: TRBJ2-7

CDR3aa: CASIREGGNQPQHF
v_gene: TRBV5-8
j_gene: TRBJ1-5

CDR3aa: CASRGTLAGRSYNEQFF
v_gene: TRBV10-2
j_gene: TRBJ2-1

CDR3aa: CASSAPRGSKNSPLHF
v_gene: TRBV9
j_gene: TRBJ1-6

CDR3aa: CSVEAGNYGYTF
v_gene: TRBV29-1
j_gene: TRBJ1-2

CDR3aa: CASSLDLAGDQETQYF
v_gene: TRBV5-1
j_gene: TRBJ2-5

CDR3aa: CAWKGTGGLWNASPYNSPLHF
v_gene: TRBV30
j_gene: TRBJ1-6

CDR3aa: CASSDFAGGSNQPQHF
v_gene: TRBV10-1
j_gene: TRBJ1-5

CDR3aa: CASSETSGRLYEQYF
v_gene: TRBV6-1
j_gene: TRBJ2-7

CDR3aa: CASGAGQADNEKLFF
v_gene: TRBV9
j_gene: TRBJ1-4

CDR3aa: CASSLGTAGYYGYTF
v_gene: TRBV5-6
j_gene: TRBJ1-2

CDR3aa: CASSSPSGRPTYEQYF
v_gene: TRBV7-9
j_gene: TRBJ2-7

CDR3aa: CASSETPAYGYTF
v_gene: TRBV5-1
j_gene: TRBJ1-2

CDR3aa: CASSIGGGVEGPQHF
v_gene: TRBV5-1
j_gene: TRBJ1-5

CDR3aa: CASSIRDRGGGYTF
v_gene: TRBV19
j_gene: TRBJ1-2

CDR3aa: CASSQLSGGGYEQYF
v_gene: TRBV4-1
j_gene: TRBJ2-7